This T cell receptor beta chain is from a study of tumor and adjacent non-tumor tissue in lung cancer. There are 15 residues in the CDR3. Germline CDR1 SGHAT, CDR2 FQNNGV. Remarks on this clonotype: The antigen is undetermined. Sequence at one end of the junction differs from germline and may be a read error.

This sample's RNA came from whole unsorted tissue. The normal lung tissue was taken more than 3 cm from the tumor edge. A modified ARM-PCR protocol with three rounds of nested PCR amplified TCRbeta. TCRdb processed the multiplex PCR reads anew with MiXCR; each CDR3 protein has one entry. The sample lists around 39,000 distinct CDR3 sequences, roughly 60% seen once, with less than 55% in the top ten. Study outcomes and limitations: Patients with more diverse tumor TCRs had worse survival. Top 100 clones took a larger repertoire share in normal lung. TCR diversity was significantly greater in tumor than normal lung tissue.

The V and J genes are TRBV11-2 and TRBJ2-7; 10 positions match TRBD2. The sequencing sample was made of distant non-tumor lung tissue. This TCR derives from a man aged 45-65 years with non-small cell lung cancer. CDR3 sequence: CAISLAGGPSYDQYF. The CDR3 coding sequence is TGTGCCATCAGCTTAGCGGGGGGTCCTTCCTACGACCAGTACTTC.